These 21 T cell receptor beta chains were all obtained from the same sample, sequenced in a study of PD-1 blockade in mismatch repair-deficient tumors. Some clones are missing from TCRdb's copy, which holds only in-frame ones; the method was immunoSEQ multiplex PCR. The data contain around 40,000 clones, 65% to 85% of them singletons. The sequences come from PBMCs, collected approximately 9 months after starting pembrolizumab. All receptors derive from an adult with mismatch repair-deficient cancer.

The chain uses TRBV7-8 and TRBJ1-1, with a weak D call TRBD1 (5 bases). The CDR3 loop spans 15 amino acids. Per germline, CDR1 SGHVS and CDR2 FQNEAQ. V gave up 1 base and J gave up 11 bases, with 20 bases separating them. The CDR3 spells CASSLGVGGSATAFF. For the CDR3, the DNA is TGTGCCAGCAGCTTAGGGGTCGGGGGATCCGCGACCGCTTTCTTT.

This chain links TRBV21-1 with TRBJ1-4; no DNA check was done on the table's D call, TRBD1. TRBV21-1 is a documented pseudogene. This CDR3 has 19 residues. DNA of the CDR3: TGTGCCAGCAGCAAAGGCGTTAGACAGGGGCGTGCAACTAATGAAAAACTGTTTTTT. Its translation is CASSKGVRQGRATNEKLFF.

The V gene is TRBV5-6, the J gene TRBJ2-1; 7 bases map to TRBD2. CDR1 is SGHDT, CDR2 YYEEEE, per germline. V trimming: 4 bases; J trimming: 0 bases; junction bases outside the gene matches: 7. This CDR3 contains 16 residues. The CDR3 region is CASSPLSGTSYNEQFF. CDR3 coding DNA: TGTGCCAGCAGCCCCCTCAGCGGGACCTCCTACAATGAGCAGTTCTTC.

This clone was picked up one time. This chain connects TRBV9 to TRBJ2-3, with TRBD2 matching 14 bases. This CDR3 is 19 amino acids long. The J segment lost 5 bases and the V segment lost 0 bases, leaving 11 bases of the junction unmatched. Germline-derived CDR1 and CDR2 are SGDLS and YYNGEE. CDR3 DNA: TGTGCCAGCAGCGTAGCCACCAGACTAGCGGGAGGGCCTGTAGATACGCAGTATTTT. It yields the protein CASSVATRLAGGPVDTQYF.

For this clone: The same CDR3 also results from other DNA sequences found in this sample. The CDR3 spells CASSLTPGQGLGGANVLTF. CDR3 DNA sequence: TGTGCCAGCAGCTTAACTCCGGGACAGGGGTTAGGTGGGGCCAACGTCCTGACTTTC. The chain is built from TRBV7-3 and TRBJ2-6, with 10 positions matching TRBD1. This CDR3 has 19 residues. Germline CDR1 reads SGHTA; CDR2 reads FQGTGA. Trimming removed 0 bases from V and 3 bases from J; junction bases left unmatched: 8.

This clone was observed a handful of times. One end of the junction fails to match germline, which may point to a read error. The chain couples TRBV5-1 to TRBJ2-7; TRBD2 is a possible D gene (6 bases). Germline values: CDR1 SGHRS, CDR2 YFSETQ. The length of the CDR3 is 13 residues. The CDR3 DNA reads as TGCGCCAGCAGCTTGGAAGGCGGGAACCGGGCCGCCTTC. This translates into CASSLEGGNRAAF.

The CDR3 spells CASSLGGGPTRAAQYF. DNA for the CDR3: TGTGCCAGCAGTTTGGGGGGGGGTCCGACCCGGGCGGCCCAGTACTTC. This chain uses TRBV28 with TRBJ2-5; 7 bases fit TRBD2. Germline assignment: CDR1 MDHEN and CDR2 SYDVKM. The V segment lost 3 bases and the J segment 9 bases; nucleotides outside the gene matches: 16. The CDR3 spans 16 residues.

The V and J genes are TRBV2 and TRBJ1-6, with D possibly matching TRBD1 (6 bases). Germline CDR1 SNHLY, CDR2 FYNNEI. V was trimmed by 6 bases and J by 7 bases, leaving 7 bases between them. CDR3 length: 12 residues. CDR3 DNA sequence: TGTGCCAGCAGCACAGGGAATTCACCCCTCCACTTT. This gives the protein CASSTGNSPLHF.

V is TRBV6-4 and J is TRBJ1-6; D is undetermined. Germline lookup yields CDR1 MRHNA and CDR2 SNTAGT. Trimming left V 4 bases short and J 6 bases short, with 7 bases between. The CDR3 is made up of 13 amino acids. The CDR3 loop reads CASSGEGNSPLHF. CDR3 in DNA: TGTGCCAGCAGTGGAGAGGGTAATTCACCCCTCCACTTT.

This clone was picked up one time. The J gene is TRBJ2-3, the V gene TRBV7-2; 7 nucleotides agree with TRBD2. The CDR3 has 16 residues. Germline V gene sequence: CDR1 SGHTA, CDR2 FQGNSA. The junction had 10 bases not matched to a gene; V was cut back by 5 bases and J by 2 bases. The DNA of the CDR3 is TGTGCCAGCAGCCGACCGTACGGGGGGAACACAGATACGCAGTATTTT. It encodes CASSRPYGGNTDTQYF.

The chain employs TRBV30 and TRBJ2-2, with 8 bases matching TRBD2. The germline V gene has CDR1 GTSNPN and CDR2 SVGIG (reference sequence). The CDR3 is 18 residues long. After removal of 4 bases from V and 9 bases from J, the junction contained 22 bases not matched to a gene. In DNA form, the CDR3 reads TGTGCCTGGACCTCGGGCGGTGCGGGAGGCAAAAATTTTCGGGAGCTGTTTTTT. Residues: CAWTSGGAGGKNFRELFF. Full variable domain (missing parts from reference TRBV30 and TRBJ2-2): SQTIHQWPATLVQPVGSPLSLECTVEGTSNPNLYWYRQAAGRGLQLLFYSVGIGQISSEVPQNLSASRPQDRQFILSSKKLLLSDSGFYLCAWTSGGAGGKNFRELFFGEGSRLTVL.

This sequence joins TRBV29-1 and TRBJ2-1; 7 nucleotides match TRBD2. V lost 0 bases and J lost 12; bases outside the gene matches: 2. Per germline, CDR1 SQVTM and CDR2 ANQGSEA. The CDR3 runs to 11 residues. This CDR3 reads CSVEEPGGQFF. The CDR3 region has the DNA TGCAGCGTTGAAGAACCGGGAGGGCAGTTCTTC.

The CDR3 spells CASSPTITGRETQYF. Here the CDR3 DNA reads TGTGCCAGCAGCCCAACCATTACAGGGAGAGAGACCCAGTACTTC. The gene calls are TRBV7-3 and TRBJ2-5, with a tentative D call TRBD1 (6 bases). Germline CDR1 reads SGHTA; CDR2 reads FQGTGA. This CDR3 is built from 15 residues. The V and J ends lost 5 bases and 4 bases respectively, with 17 bases between them.

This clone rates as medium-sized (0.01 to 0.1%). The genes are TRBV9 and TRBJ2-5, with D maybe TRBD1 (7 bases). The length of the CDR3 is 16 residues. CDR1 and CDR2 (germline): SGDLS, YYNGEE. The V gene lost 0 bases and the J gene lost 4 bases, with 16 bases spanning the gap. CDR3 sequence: CASSVEAGGGGETQYF. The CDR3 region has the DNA TGTGCCAGCAGCGTAGAGGCAGGGGGAGGTGGAGAGACCCAGTACTTC.

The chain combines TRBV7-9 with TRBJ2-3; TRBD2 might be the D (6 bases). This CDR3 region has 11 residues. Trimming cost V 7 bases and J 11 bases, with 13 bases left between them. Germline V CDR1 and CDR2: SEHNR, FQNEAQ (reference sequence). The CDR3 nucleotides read TGTGCCAGCACCTTGGGGCGGGGGCAGTATTTT. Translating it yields CASTLGRGQYF.

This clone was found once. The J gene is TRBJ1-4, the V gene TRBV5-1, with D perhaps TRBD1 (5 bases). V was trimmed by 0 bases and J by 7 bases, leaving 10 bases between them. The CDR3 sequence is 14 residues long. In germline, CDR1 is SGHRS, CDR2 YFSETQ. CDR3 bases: TGCGCCAGCAGCTTGGAAGGGGCATCTGAAAAACTGTTTTTT. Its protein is CASSLEGASEKLFF.

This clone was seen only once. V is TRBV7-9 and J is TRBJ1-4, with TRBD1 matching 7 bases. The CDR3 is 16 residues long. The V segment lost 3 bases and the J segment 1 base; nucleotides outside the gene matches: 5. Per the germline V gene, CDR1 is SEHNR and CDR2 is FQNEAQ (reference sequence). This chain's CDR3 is CASSFTYRGTNEKLFF. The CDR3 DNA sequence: TGTGCCAGCAGCTTTACCTACAGGGGAACTAATGAAAAACTGTTTTTT.

The CDR3 bases are TGTGCCTGGGACAGGGGGCCGGGGACCCAGTACTTC. Its protein product is CAWDRGPGTQYF. The chain is built from TRBV30 and TRBJ2-5, with 10 positions matching TRBD1. The CDR3 is 12 residues long. Germline V lookup: CDR1 GTSNPN, CDR2 SVGIG (reference sequence). V shed 5 bases and J 7 bases; nucleotides not matched to a gene: 4.

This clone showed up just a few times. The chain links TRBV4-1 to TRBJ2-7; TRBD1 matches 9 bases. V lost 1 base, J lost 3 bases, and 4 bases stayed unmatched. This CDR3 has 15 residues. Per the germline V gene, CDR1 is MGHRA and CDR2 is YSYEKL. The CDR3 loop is CASSQAGTGIYEQYF. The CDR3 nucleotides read TGCGCCAGCAGCCAAGCCGGGACAGGGATCTACGAGCAGTACTTC.

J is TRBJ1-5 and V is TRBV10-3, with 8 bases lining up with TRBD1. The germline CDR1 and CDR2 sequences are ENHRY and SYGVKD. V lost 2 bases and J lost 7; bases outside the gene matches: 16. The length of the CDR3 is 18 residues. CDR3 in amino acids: CAISEGWAGGQAEQPQHF. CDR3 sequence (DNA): TGTGCCATCAGTGAGGGGTGGGCAGGGGGCCAGGCGGAACAGCCCCAGCATTTT.

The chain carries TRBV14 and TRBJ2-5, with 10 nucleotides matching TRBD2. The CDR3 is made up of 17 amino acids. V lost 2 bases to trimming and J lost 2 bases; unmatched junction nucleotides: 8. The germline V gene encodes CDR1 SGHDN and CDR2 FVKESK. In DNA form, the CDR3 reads TGTGCCAGCAGCCAATCTTGGACTAGCGGCCCGCAAGAGACCCAGTACTTC. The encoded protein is CASSQSWTSGPQETQYF.